This TCR beta chain was obtained from a study of blood T cell repertoires in COVID-19. At the level of the study: Researchers got acute and convalescent COVID-19 samples from the United States, Italy and Spain. Sample material is recorded as cDNA or gDNA derived from T cells, B-cell-depleted T cells, or PBMCs.

Source study methods: Scientists estimated how many nucleated cells there were by amplifying reference gene primers. The repertoire was sequenced with immunoSEQ multiplex PCR; TCRdb's copy has only in-frame clones and lacks some. V and J calls and clone size come straight from that table; D and trimming were deduced from the DNA. The table records under 120,000 clones, roughly 84% of them present only once. The CDR3 covers 17 residues. Germline V lookup: CDR1 SGHRS, CDR2 YFSETQ. V trimming: 4 bases; J trimming: 7 bases; junction bases outside the gene matches: 14. This clone is a singleton in its sample.

This clonotype was obtained from a human donor in a cohort sampled during active COVID-19. Specimen: peripheral blood. The rearrangement joins TRBV5-1 to TRBJ2-1; 10 positions match TRBD2. Here the CDR3 reads CASSPPGLASLGNEQFF. The CDR3 region has the DNA TGCGCCAGCAGCCCTCCGGGACTAGCGAGCCTAGGGAATGAGCAGTTCTTC. The full variable domain, with the rest looked up from reference TRBV5-1 and TRBJ2-1, is KAGVTQTPRYLIKTRGQQVTLSCSPISGHRSVSWYQQTPGQGLQFLFEYFSETQRNKGNFPGRFSGRQFSNSRSEMNVSTLELGDSALYLCASSPPGLASLGNEQFFGPGTRLTVL.